Given below is one T cell receptor (beta chain) in context. This table comes from immunoSEQ multiplex PCR, and its TCRdb copy is limited to in-frame clones, with some not included. The sample lists around 94,000 clones, roughly 80% seen once, with nearly 3.5% in the top ten. These data come from a study of blood T cell repertoires in COVID-19. Sequencing was performed on peripheral blood. This sequence originates from a man aged 45-65 years with acute or convalescent COVID-19.

The CDR3 sequence is CASSSGQLSTDTQYF. In nucleotides, the CDR3 is TGTGCCAGCAGTTCTGGACAGCTGAGCACAGATACGCAGTATTTT. The chain uses TRBV6-2 or TRBV6-3 and TRBJ2-3, with D possibly matching TRBD1 (6 bases). This CDR3 has 15 residues. The V end was cut by 4 bases, the J end by 0 bases, with 11 bases between. CDR1 and CDR2 (germline): MNHEY, SVGEGT.